This T cell receptor beta chain comes out of a study of OX40 agonist ivuxolimab in advanced cancers. In the study overall: Ivuxolimab, which targeted the costimulatory receptor OX40 (CD134), was an agonistic, fully human IgG2 monoclonal antibody. The purpose of peripheral TCRbeta sequencing was to test whether ivuxolimab changed TCR sequence diversity and led to clonal T-cell expansion. Patients were allowed to have had prior anti-PD-1, anti-PD-L1 or anti-CTLA-4 therapy, and around 40% of the dose-escalation patients had previously received checkpoint inhibitors. Partial responses occurred in three dose-escalation patients: two with cutaneous melanoma and one with hepatocellular carcinoma. Intravenous ivuxolimab was administered to patients every 2 weeks at six dose levels: 0.01, 0.1, 0.3, 1.5, 3 and 10 mg/kg. Of the roughly 52 dose-escalation patients, hepatocellular carcinoma was present in around 20, melanoma in some 15, renal cell carcinoma in 9 and head and neck cancer in 9. The paper reports the monotherapy dose-escalation portion (N ≈ 50 patients) of the phase I ivuxolimab trial. In the dose-escalation cohort, 82.7% of patients were male, and the mean age was 60 years with a range of roughly 23 to 79. Paper-wide results and their limitations: Partial responders in the 0.1-3.0 mg/kg groups had among the lowest normalized peripheral clonal expansion, especially among CD8+ T cells. Clonal expansion of both CD4+ and CD8+ blood T cells was observed from baseline to week 6 at doses 0.1 to 3.0 mg/kg. Low levels of normalized T-cell clonal expansion were also seen in some nonresponding patients. After ivuxolimab, expanded clones were on average more numerous among CD8+ T cells than among CD4+ T cells. Which antigens the clonally expanded peripheral T cells were specific for was not determined.

V loses 4 bases at its end and J loses 0 bases; junction bases beyond the gene matches: 3. The CDR3 has 15 amino acids, counting the end cysteine and phenylalanine. Only the CDR3 DNA is retained, 45 bases long and in frame from the first base. Reading the germline V gene (reference sequence) gives CDR1 SGHNT and CDR2 YYREEE. Of note for this clone: This receptor's antigen is unknown. Base quality data are lacking; no much larger clone is found one base away.

The trial excluded patients who had a history of autoimmune disease or who were on systemic immunosuppression. Peripheral blood for TCR sequencing was collected from all dose cohorts at baseline, on cycle 4 day 1, and on cycle 7 day 1. The samples were drawn from a first-in-human, open-label, multicenter phase I dose-escalation trial of ivuxolimab. Adults with locally advanced or metastatic melanoma, renal cell, hepatocellular, or head and neck squamous cell carcinoma were enrolled in the trial. Before TCR sequencing, CD4+ and CD8+ T cells were separately sorted from peripheral blood. For sequencing of the TCRbeta CDR3 region, genomic DNA was extracted from the sorted cells. TCRbeta CDR3 regions were sequenced using the immunoSEQ Assay. In its TCRdb copy, this immuneACCESS table keeps in-frame sequences only and misses some clones. Where compared with another copy, unresolved V genes explain less than half of these, and the others have no known cause. This sample lists approximately 27,000 clones; roughly 83% were detected once. In total, the top ten clones hold roughly 14% of the sample.

Sample: CD4+ or CD8+ T cells sorted from blood, taken in a trial of the OX40 agonist ivuxolimab. The sequence was obtained from an adult with an advanced solid tumor such as melanoma, head and neck, liver or kidney cancer. The chain is encoded by TRBV5-4 joined to TRBJ2-7, and 11 junctional nucleotides match TRBD1. The nucleotide sequence is given as TGTGCCAGCAGCGCCGGACAGGGGGCCTCCTACGAGCAGTACTTC. Its protein is CASSAGQGASYEQYF.